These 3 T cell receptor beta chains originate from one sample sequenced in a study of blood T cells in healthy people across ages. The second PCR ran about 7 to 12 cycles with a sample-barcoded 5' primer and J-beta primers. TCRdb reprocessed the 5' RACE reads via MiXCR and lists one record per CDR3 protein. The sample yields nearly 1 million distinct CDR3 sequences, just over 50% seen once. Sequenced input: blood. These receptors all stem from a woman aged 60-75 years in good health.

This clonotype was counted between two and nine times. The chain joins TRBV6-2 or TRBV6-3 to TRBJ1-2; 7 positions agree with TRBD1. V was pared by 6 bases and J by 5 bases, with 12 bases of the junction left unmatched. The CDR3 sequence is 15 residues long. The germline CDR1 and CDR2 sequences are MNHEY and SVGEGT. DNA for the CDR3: TGTGCCAGCAGCCTACCGGACAGGCGCAGTTATGGCTACACCTTC. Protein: CASSLPDRRSYGYTF.

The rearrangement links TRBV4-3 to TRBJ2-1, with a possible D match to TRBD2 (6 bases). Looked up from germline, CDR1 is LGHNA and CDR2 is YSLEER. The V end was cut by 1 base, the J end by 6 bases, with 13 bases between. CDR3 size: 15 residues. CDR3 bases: TGCGCCAGCAGCCAAGGAGATCTAGCGCGCAATGAGCAGTTCTTC. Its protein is CASSQGDLARNEQFF.

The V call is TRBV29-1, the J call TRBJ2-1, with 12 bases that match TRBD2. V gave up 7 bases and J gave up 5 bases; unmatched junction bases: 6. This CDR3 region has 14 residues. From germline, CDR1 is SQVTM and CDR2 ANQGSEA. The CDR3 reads CSASTSGRNNEQFF. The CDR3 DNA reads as TGCAGCGCCTCGACTAGCGGGAGAAACAATGAGCAGTTCTTC.